Presented here are 4 T cell receptor beta chains from one specimen sequenced in a study of T cell changes during pregnancy in multiple sclerosis. This table comes from immunoSEQ multiplex PCR, and its TCRdb copy is limited to in-frame clones, with some not included. The repertoire consists of more than 55,000 clones, with around 94% occurring once and the leading ten covering 2% to 3%. The specimen comprised CD8+ T cells from peripheral blood mononuclear cells, sampled after pregnancy. The receptors stem from a female donor with multiple sclerosis, enrolled in a pregnancy study.

This clone was found once. The gene calls are TRBV29-1 and TRBJ1-2; no firm D call. This CDR3 region has 12 residues. V dropped 4 bases and J dropped 5 bases, with 11 bases sitting between them. Germline lookup yields CDR1 SQVTM and CDR2 ANQGSEA. The CDR3 loop reads CSVVNSLYGYTF. CDR3 nucleotides: TGCAGCGTTGTAAACAGCTTGTATGGCTACACCTTC.

CDR3 in amino acids: CASSLTGYRYEQYF. The CDR3 DNA follows: TGTGCCAGCAGCTTAACAGGATATCGCTACGAGCAGTACTTC. This chain uses TRBV11-2 with TRBJ2-7; the D gene is possibly TRBD1 (5 bases). This CDR3 has 14 amino acids. Germline CDR1 and CDR2: SGHAT and FQNNGV. V dropped 2 bases and J dropped 3 bases, with 11 bases sitting between them.

This rearrangement joins TRBV5-1 to TRBJ2-7, with D possibly TRBD1 on 6 matching bases. Germline values: CDR1 SGHRS, CDR2 YFSETQ. V shed 0 bases and J shed 1 base, with 11 bases lying between them. CDR3 size: 15 residues. The CDR3 spells CASSLDREGSYEQYF. The CDR3 DNA sequence: TGCGCCAGCAGCTTGGACAGGGAAGGGTCCTACGAGCAGTACTTC. The complete variable domain, with remaining parts taken from reference TRBV5-1 and TRBJ2-7, reads KAGVTQTPRYLIKTRGQQVTLSCSPISGHRSVSWYQQTPGQGLQFLFEYFSETQRNKGNFPGRFSGRQFSNSRSEMNVSTLELGDSALYLCASSLDREGSYEQYFGPGTRLTVT.

This chain joins TRBV19 and TRBJ1-3; D uncertain. Trimming pared 3 bases from V and 0 bases from J, leaving 9 bases between. Germline-derived CDR1 and CDR2 are LNHDA and SQIVND (reference sequence). This CDR3 has 15 amino acids. This chain's CDR3 is CASSMFGYSGNTIYF. CDR3 DNA: TGTGCCAGTAGTATGTTCGGGTACTCTGGAAACACCATATATTTT.